This paragraph covers one TCR beta chain sequence. The data originate from a study of blood T cell repertoires in COVID-19. Across the whole study: There were acute and convalescent COVID-19 samples, and they came from the United States, Italy and Spain. From T cells, B-cell-depleted T cells, or PBMCs came the material, which was cDNA or gDNA.

Per the study methods: It was from reference gene primer amplification that nucleated cell counts were estimated. Assay used: immunoSEQ multiplex PCR; TCRdb lists only in-frame clones, some missing. V and J calls and clone size come straight from that table; D and trimming were deduced from the DNA. The profile shows about 230,000 clones, approximately 80% of them singletons. V lost 6 bases, J lost 5 bases, and 11 bases stayed unmatched. This CDR3 spans 15 amino acids. CDR1 is MNHEY and CDR2 is SVGAGI in the germline V gene. The sequencing sample was made of peripheral blood. This TCR was recovered from a man aged 35 to 55 who had recovered from COVID-19. The chain uses TRBV6-5 and TRBJ1-1; TRBD1 agrees at 8 bases. CDR3 sequence: CASSAPRTGRTEAFF. In DNA form, the CDR3 reads TGTGCCAGCAGCGCACCCAGGACAGGGCGGACTGAAGCTTTCTTT.